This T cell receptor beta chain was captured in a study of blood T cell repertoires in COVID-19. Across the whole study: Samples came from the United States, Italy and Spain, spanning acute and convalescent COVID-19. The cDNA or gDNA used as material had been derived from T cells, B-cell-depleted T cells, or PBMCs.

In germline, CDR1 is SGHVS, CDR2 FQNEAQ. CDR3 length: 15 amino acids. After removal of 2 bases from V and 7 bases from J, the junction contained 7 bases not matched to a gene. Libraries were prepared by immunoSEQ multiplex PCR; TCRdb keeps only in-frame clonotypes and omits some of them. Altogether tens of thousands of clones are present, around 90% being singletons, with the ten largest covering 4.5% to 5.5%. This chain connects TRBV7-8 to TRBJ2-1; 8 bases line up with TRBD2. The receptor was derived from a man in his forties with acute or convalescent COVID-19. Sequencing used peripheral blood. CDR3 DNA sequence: TGTGCCAGCAGCTTATCTCCGGGAGGGATAAATGAGCAGTTCTTC. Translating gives CASSLSPGGINEQFF.